A selection of T cell receptor beta chains follows, all from one sample in a study of early T cells in non-severe SARS-CoV-2 infection. MiXCR, applied by TCRdb to the 5' RACE reads, yields one record per CDR3 protein. Of 20,000 to 30,000 distinct CDR3 sequences in the sample, roughly 4.2% were seen once. Sequencing was carried out using whole blood. The origin of the receptors is an adult who was a healthcare worker with PCR-confirmed SARS-CoV-2 infection or an uninfected control (not recorded which). Each CDR3 is given with its conserved first and last residue. A D gene is named only where the DNA matches it firmly. Size is stated for part of the rows, as once, few or many counts, or as a class when the clone is expanded.

size	D	V	J	length	CDR3	DNA
many	.	TRBV11-2	TRBJ1-5	15	CASSTSPGLEQPQHF	TGTGCCAGCAGCACAAGCCCGGGGTTAGAGCAGCCCCAGCATTTT
.	.	TRBV3-1	TRBJ1-2	14	CASSQGQQPYGYTF	TGTGCCAGCAGCCAAGGTCAACAGCCCTATGGCTACACCTTC
many	.	TRBV11-2	TRBJ1-5	16	CASSLDRGASNQPQHF	TGTGCCAGCAGCTTAGATAGGGGGGCCAGCAATCAGCCCCAGCATTTT
many	.	TRBV6-2/TRBV6-3	TRBJ1-5	13	CASSYKGYQPQHF	TGTGCCAGCAGTTATAAGGGCTATCAGCCCCAGCATTTT
many	.	TRBV27	TRBJ1-1	12	CASSLYHTEAFF	TGTGCCAGCAGTTTATACCACACTGAAGCTTTCTTT
many	.	TRBV28	TRBJ2-1	17	CASIVGGGRSSYNEQFF	TGTGCCAGTATTGTCGGAGGGGGCCGAAGCTCCTACAATGAGCAGTTCTTC
many	.	TRBV7-2	TRBJ1-6	14	CQTPGTWGNSPLHF	TGCCAAACACCCGGGACGTGGGGGAACTCACCCCTCCACTTT
many	TRBD2	TRBV12-3/TRBV12-4	TRBJ2-5	13	CASRSGGQETQYF	TGTGCCAGCAGGAGCGGGGGGCAAGAGACCCAGTACTTC
many	.	TRBV18	TRBJ2-1	15	CASSPTSRGANEQFF	TGTGCCAGCTCACCGACTAGCCGGGGGGCCAATGAGCAGTTCTTC
many	.	TRBV20-1	TRBJ2-7	13	CSARPTTEYEQYF	TGCAGTGCTAGACCTACGACAGAATACGAGCAGTACTTC
many	TRBD1	TRBV20-1	TRBJ1-5	14	CSARMGQGDQPQHF	TGCAGTGCTAGAATGGGACAGGGAGATCAGCCCCAGCATTTT
many	.	TRBV12-5	TRBJ1-5	17	CASGLGPGIYSNQPQHF	TGTGCTAGTGGTTTGGGACCTGGAATCTATAGCAATCAGCCCCAGCATTTT
many	.	TRBV7-2	TRBJ2-1	16	CASSFEGLWANNEQFF	TGTGCCAGCAGCTTTGAGGGTTTGTGGGCAAACAATGAGCAGTTCTTC
.	.	TRBV29-1	TRBJ1-1	11	CSGAAYTEAFF	TGCAGCGGCGCAGCCTACACTGAAGCTTTCTTT
.	.	TRBV11-2	TRBJ1-1	15	CASSPSRGMNTEAFF	TGTGCCAGCAGCCCCAGCCGGGGGATGAACACTGAAGCTTTCTTT
many	.	TRBV28	TRBJ2-3	13	CASRTPGADTQYF	TGTGCCAGCAGGACTCCTGGGGCAGATACGCAGTATTTT
many	TRBD2	TRBV20-1	TRBJ2-1	13	CSATPTSGDEQFF	TGCAGTGCTACCCCAACTAGCGGGGATGAGCAGTTCTTC
few	.	TRBV7-2	TRBJ2-5	16	CASSLGTSWDQETQYF	TGTGCCAGCAGCTTAGGTACCAGCTGGGACCAAGAGACCCAGTACTTC
many	TRBD1	TRBV5-5	TRBJ2-3	16	CASRSAATGGADTQYF	TGTGCCAGCAGATCTGCCGCGACAGGGGGCGCAGATACGCAGTATTTT
many	.	TRBV14	TRBJ2-3	15	CASSRQQASTDTQYF	TGTGCCAGCAGCCGCCAACAGGCCTCCACAGATACGCAGTATTTT
few	.	TRBV11-2	TRBJ2-7	13	CASSFGIPYEQYF	TGTGCCAGCAGCTTTGGGATTCCCTACGAGCAGTACTTC
many	.	TRBV7-2	TRBJ2-5	15	CASSLSRGYQETQYF	TGTGCCAGCAGCTTATCGCGGGGTTATCAAGAGACCCAGTACTTC
many	.	TRBV28	TRBJ2-7	15	CASSAYSVRKYEQYF	TGTGCCAGCAGTGCCTATTCGGTGCGCAAGTACGAGCAGTACTTC
.	.	TRBV28	TRBJ1-4	15	CASSFSGSTNEKLFF	TGTGCCAGCAGTTTCTCAGGGTCCACTAATGAAAAACTGTTTTTT
.	TRBD1	TRBV7-8	TRBJ1-6	16	CASSLALGQGNSPLHF	TGTGCCAGCAGCTTAGCGCTAGGACAGGGAAACTCACCCCTCCACTTT
.	.	TRBV2	TRBJ2-2	16	CASSVQLQTNTGELFF	TGTGCCAGCAGTGTTCAATTACAAACGAACACCGGGGAGCTGTTTTTT
many	.	TRBV10-1	TRBJ1-1	14	CASIVDGRGTEAFF	TGCGCCAGCATCGTGGACGGGCGAGGCACTGAAGCTTTCTTT
.	.	TRBV21-1	TRBJ2-7	14	CASTRGTGGNEQYF	TGTGCCAGCACCAGGGGAACAGGGGGAAACGAGCAGTACTTC
few	.	TRBV28	TRBJ1-3	14	CASSLGISGNTIYF	TGTGCCAGCAGTTTGGGGATCTCTGGAAACACCATATATTTT
many	.	TRBV20-1	TRBJ2-4	14	CSAPRGFAKNIQYF	TGCAGTGCTCCAAGGGGGTTTGCCAAAAACATTCAGTACTTC
many	.	TRBV25-1	TRBJ1-5	14	CASSDQGGNQPQHF	TGTGCCAGCAGTGACCAGGGAGGCAATCAGCCCCAGCATTTT
many	.	TRBV30	TRBJ2-3	13	CAWSRRERDTQYF	TGTGCCTGGAGTCGGAGGGAAAGGGATACGCAGTATTTT
many	.	TRBV20-1	TRBJ2-3	15	CSASHGAGPTDTQYF	TGCAGTGCTAGCCACGGTGCGGGGCCCACAGATACGCAGTATTTT
many	TRBD2	TRBV29-1	TRBJ2-7	13	CSVGEAGVGEQYF	TGCAGCGTTGGAGAGGCGGGGGTCGGAGAGCAGTACTTC
many	TRBD1	TRBV15	TRBJ2-7	18	CATSRALRDRGFTYEQYF	TGTGCCACCAGCAGGGCCCTCCGGGACAGGGGATTCACCTACGAGCAGTACTTC
.	.	TRBV5-4	TRBJ2-5	13	CASSLAGTETQYF	TGTGCCAGCAGCTTGGCCGGTACCGAGACCCAGTACTTC
many	TRBD1	TRBV27	TRBJ1-2	13	CASSSDRAYGYTF	TGTGCCAGCAGTTCGGACAGGGCGTATGGCTACACCTTC
many	.	TRBV29-1	TRBJ2-4	14	CSVQGLLAKNIQYF	TGCAGCGTTCAGGGACTGCTAGCCAAAAACATTCAGTACTTC
.	.	TRBV28	TRBJ2-1	11	CASSFRSEQFF	TGTGCCAGCAGTTTCAGGTCGGAGCAGTTCTTC
.	TRBD1	TRBV3-1	TRBJ2-7	12	CAIGTGTYEQYF	TGTGCCATCGGGACAGGGACTTACGAGCAGTACTTC
many	TRBD1	TRBV28	TRBJ2-7	14	CASRGQGRSYEQYF	TGTGCCAGCAGGGGACAGGGGAGGTCCTACGAGCAGTACTTC
many	.	TRBV7-2	TRBJ2-3	15	CASSLAGGPTDTQYF	TGTGCCAGCAGCTTAGCGGGGGGGCCGACAGATACGCAGTATTTT
many	TRBD1	TRBV29-1	TRBJ2-5	14	CSVIRQGAQETQYF	TGCAGCGTTATACGACAGGGGGCCCAGGAGACCCAGTACTTC
many	TRBD1	TRBV5-5	TRBJ1-2	14	CASSTGGGNYGYTF	TGTGCCAGCAGCACAGGGGGCGGGAACTATGGCTACACCTTC
many	.	TRBV6-5	TRBJ2-7	11	CASSPGNEQYF	TGTGCCAGCAGTCCAGGGAACGAGCAGTACTTC
.	.	TRBV4-1	TRBJ2-7	14	CASSQDSGSYEQYF	TGCGCCAGCAGCCAAGATAGCGGTTCCTACGAGCAGTACTTC
many	.	TRBV3-1	TRBJ1-2	12	CASSQGNYGYTF	TGTGCCAGCAGCCAGGGAAACTATGGCTACACCTTC
many	TRBD2	TRBV5-1	TRBJ2-1	15	CASRVAGGSYNEQFF	TGCGCCAGCCGCGTAGCGGGGGGAAGTTACAATGAGCAGTTCTTC
many	.	TRBV6-1	TRBJ2-2	12	CASGSNTGELFF	TGTGCCAGCGGCAGCAACACCGGGGAGCTGTTTTTT
few	.	TRBV29-1	TRBJ1-1	13	CSLGPMSNTEAFF	TGCAGCCTGGGGCCAATGTCGAACACTGAAGCTTTCTTT
few	.	TRBV29-1	TRBJ2-3	13	CSVEGFNTDTQYF	TGCAGCGTTGAAGGCTTCAACACAGATACGCAGTATTTT
many	.	TRBV6-1	TRBJ1-1	13	CASSKILEGQAFF	TGTGCCAGCAGTAAGATATTGGAGGGGCAAGCTTTCTTT
many	TRBD1	TRBV9	TRBJ2-3	16	CASSGRNRGRTDTQYF	TGTGCCAGCAGCGGTCGAAACAGGGGGCGCACAGATACGCAGTATTTT
many	TRBD1	TRBV27	TRBJ2-6	17	CASSPSGTVSGANVLTF	TGTGCCAGCAGTCCCTCTGGGACAGTGTCTGGGGCCAACGTCCTGACTTTC
many	.	TRBV18	TRBJ2-5	13	CASSSQGQETQYF	TGTGCCAGCTCAAGCCAGGGACAAGAGACCCAGTACTTC
many	TRBD2	TRBV28	TRBJ2-7	16	CASSLFLAGGPYEQYF	TGTGCCAGCAGTTTATTCCTAGCGGGGGGGCCCTACGAGCAGTACTTC
many	.	TRBV12-3/TRBV12-4	TRBJ1-4	15	CASTRPGGTNEKLFF	TGTGCCAGCACCCGCCCCGGTGGAACTAATGAAAAACTGTTTTTT